A selection of T cell receptor beta chains follows, all from one sample in a study of cytomegalovirus exposure and HLA in healthy donors. Generated by immunoSEQ multiplex PCR, the TCRdb table keeps only in-frame clones and is missing some. The table records around 110,000 clones, about 60% of them present only once. Sequences were obtained from PBMCs. The receptor source for this set is a woman aged 25 to 45 in good health and CMV-seronegative. The CDR3 runs from the conserved cysteine through the conserved F or W. The D gene is left open where the match is weak. Not every row has a clone size; where given, it reads once, few, many or a size class.

TRBJ2-1 | - | TRBV5-8 | 11 | - | CASSFHDEQFF | TGTGCCAGCAGCTTTCATGATGAGCAGTTCTTC
TRBJ2-7 | few | TRBV30 | 15 | TRBD1 | CAWSVGTGGSYEQYF | TGTGCCTGGAGTGTAGGGACAGGGGGCTCCTACGAGCAGTACTTC
TRBJ2-3 | - | TRBV5-4 | 16 | - | CASRGGGGLNTDTQYF | TGTGCCAGCAGGGGAGGAGGGGGACTAAACACAGATACGCAGTATTTT
TRBJ2-3 | - | TRBV20-1 | 11 | - | CSANRKDTQYF | TGCAGTGCTAACAGAAAGGATACGCAGTATTTT
TRBJ1-1 | - | TRBV9 | 15 | - | CASSPPRFENTEAFF | TGTGCCAGCAGCCCCCCCCGGTTTGAGAACACTGAAGCTTTCTTT
TRBJ2-7 | - | TRBV27 | 15 | - | CASSQHGTPPYEQYF | TGTGCCAGCAGTCAACACGGGACACCGCCCTACGAGCAGTACTTC
TRBJ1-2 | few | TRBV27 | 13 | TRBD1 | CASKGRGIYGYTF | TGTGCCAGCAAGGGCAGGGGGATCTATGGCTACACCTTC
TRBJ1-1 | - | TRBV6-5 | 14 | - | CASSEGHPNTEAFF | TGTGCCAGCAGCGAAGGACACCCGAACACTGAAGCTTTCTTT
TRBJ2-7 | - | TRBV5-4 | 17 | TRBD1 | CASSLAPMGRGLDEQYF | TGTGCCAGCAGCTTGGCGCCCATGGGCAGGGGGCTTGACGAGCAGTACTTC
TRBJ2-1 | once | TRBV9 | 16 | TRBD2 | CASSAGTSGANNEQFF | TGTGCCAGCAGCGCCGGGACTAGCGGGGCGAACAATGAGCAGTTCTTC
TRBJ1-1 | - | TRBV5-1 | 16 | TRBD1 | CATRNRGIWKNTEAFF | TGCGCCACCCGCAACAGGGGGATCTGGAAGAACACTGAAGCTTTCTTT
TRBJ1-2 | - | TRBV19 | 14 | TRBD1 | CASSPKGQGFGYTF | TGTGCCAGCAGTCCCAAGGGACAGGGTTTTGGCTACACCTTC
TRBJ1-6 | - | TRBV5-1 | 15 | - | CASSRDIPYNSPLHF | TGCGCCAGCAGCAGGGACATACCCTATAATTCACCCCTCCACTTT
TRBJ2-6 | - | TRBV7-3 | 17 | - | CASSFGRIGSGANVLTF | TGTGCCAGCAGCTTCGGCAGGATCGGTTCTGGGGCCAACGTCCTGACTTTC
TRBJ1-2 | - | TRBV5-1 | 14 | - | CASSLDGNNYGYTF | TGCGCCAGCAGCTTGGACGGGAATAACTATGGCTACACCTTC
TRBJ2-7 | - | TRBV2 | 15 | TRBD1 | CASSEWGTGGGEQYF | TGTGCCAGCAGTGAATGGGGGACAGGGGGCGGCGAGCAGTACTTC
TRBJ2-1 | - | TRBV9 | 15 | TRBD2 | CASSALAGDGNEQFF | TGTGCCAGCAGCGCCCTAGCGGGAGATGGCAATGAGCAGTTCTTC
TRBJ2-3 | - | TRBV2 | 14 | - | CASIYGASTDTQYF | TGTGCCAGCATATATGGGGCTAGCACAGATACGCAGTATTTT
TRBJ2-5 | - | TRBV4-3 | 16 | TRBD2 | CASSPRVAGGGETQYF | TGCGCCAGCAGCCCTCGGGTAGCGGGAGGAGGAGAGACCCAGTACTTC
TRBJ1-4 | few | TRBV7-9 | 15 | TRBD1 | CASSGEGGGSRKLFF | TGTGCCAGCAGCGGAGAAGGGGGCGGTTCAAGGAAACTGTTTTTT
TRBJ2-3 | few | TRBV11-3 | 16 | TRBD2 | CASSLRTSGNPDTQYF | TGTGCCAGCAGCTTACGGACTAGCGGGAACCCAGATACGCAGTATTTT
TRBJ2-2 | - | TRBV6-5 | 15 | - | CASSYFPQVSGELFF | TGTGCCAGCAGTTACTTTCCCCAGGTCTCCGGGGAGCTGTTTTTT
TRBJ2-2 | - | TRBV15 | 14 | TRBD1 | CATSLGQGTGELFF | TGTGCCACCAGCTTGGGACAGGGCACCGGGGAGCTGTTTTTT
TRBJ2-1 | few | TRBV6-1 | 15 | TRBD2 | CASSEGTSGSNEQFF | TGTGCCAGCAGTGAAGGGACTAGCGGGAGCAATGAGCAGTTCTTC
TRBJ2-5 | - | TRBV7-9 | 16 | - | CASSLRWGGQQETQYF | TGTGCCAGCAGCTTACGTTGGGGGGGACAACAAGAGACCCAGTACTTC
TRBJ2-7 | few | TRBV10-3 | 12 | - | CATKQVSYEQYF | TGTGCCACGAAACAGGTCTCCTACGAGCAGTACTTC
TRBJ2-1 | few | TRBV7-8 | 13 | TRBD2 | CASSPSGDNEQFF | TGTGCCAGCAGCCCTAGCGGAGACAATGAGCAGTTCTTC
TRBJ2-1 | - | TRBV11-2 | 15 | TRBD2 | CASRPIAGGLNEQFF | TGTGCCAGCAGACCGATAGCGGGAGGTCTCAATGAGCAGTTCTTC
TRBJ2-3 | many | TRBV29-1 | 14 | - | CSVEAPGLADTQYF | TGCAGCGTTGAAGCGCCGGGTCTTGCAGATACGCAGTATTTT
TRBJ2-7 | few | TRBV10-3 | 12 | - | CAISGGGSEQYF | TGTGCCATCAGTGGCGGAGGTTCCGAGCAGTACTTC
TRBJ2-2 | - | TRBV28 | 15 | - | CASSSPLGGDGELFF | TGTGCCAGCAGTTCACCTTTGGGGGGAGACGGGGAGCTGTTTTTT
TRBJ2-1 | - | TRBV10-3 | 15 | - | CAIRDTIQFYNEQFF | TGTGCCATCAGGGACACAATCCAATTCTACAATGAGCAGTTCTTC
TRBJ2-1 | few | TRBV27 | 15 | TRBD2 | CASSLPRTSGNEQFF | TGTGCCAGCAGTTTACCCAGGACTAGCGGGAATGAGCAGTTCTTC
TRBJ1-2 | - | TRBV5-4 | 12 | - | CASSLDGVGYTF | TGTGCCAGCAGCTTGGACGGGGTTGGCTACACCTTC
TRBJ2-7 | - | TRBV7-7 | 17 | TRBD1 | CASSFPGQGHPSYEQYF | TGTGCTAGCAGCTTTCCTGGACAGGGCCATCCTTCCTACGAGCAGTACTTC
TRBJ2-7 | - | TRBV11-2 | 16 | - | CASTPPGRGPAYEQYF | TGTGCCAGCACCCCCCCCGGCAGGGGACCGGCCTACGAGCAGTACTTC
TRBJ1-1 | few | TRBV5-6 | 15 | - | CASRQQGKGNTEAFF | TGTGCCAGCAGACAACAGGGAAAGGGGAACACTGAAGCTTTCTTT
TRBJ2-7 | - | TRBV7-6 | 14 | TRBD2 | CASSLASGRNEQYF | TGTGCCAGCAGCTTAGCGAGCGGGAGGAACGAGCAGTACTTC
TRBJ2-5 | - | TRBV5-1 | 13 | - | CASRRDVGETQYF | TGCGCCAGCAGGCGGGACGTTGGAGAGACCCAGTACTTC
TRBJ2-3 | once | TRBV5-6 | 16 | TRBD1 | CASSFEGQGFSDTQYF | TGTGCCAGCAGCTTCGAAGGACAGGGCTTCTCAGATACGCAGTATTTT
TRBJ1-5 | few | TRBV7-9 | 15 | TRBD1 | CASSLGQGSNQPQHF | TGTGCCAGCAGCTTAGGACAGGGAAGCAATCAGCCCCAGCATTTT
TRBJ2-2 | - | TRBV4-1 | 19 | - | CASSQDFPEPRADTGELFF | TGCGCCAGCAGCCAAGACTTCCCAGAGCCCAGGGCTGACACCGGGGAGCTGTTTTTT
TRBJ1-2 | few | TRBV28 | 12 | TRBD1 | CASSTTGAGYTF | TGTGCCAGCAGCACTACAGGGGCGGGCTACACCTTC
TRBJ1-1 | - | TRBV7-8 | 14 | - | CASNFQARNTEAFF | TGTGCCAGCAACTTCCAGGCAAGGAACACTGAAGCTTTCTTT
TRBJ2-3 | - | TRBV5-4 | 15 | TRBD1 | CASSLEGQRTDTQYF | TGTGCCAGCAGCTTGGAGGGACAGAGGACAGATACGCAGTATTTT
TRBJ1-5 | - | TRBV28 | 16 | - | CASSGAGFRKNQPQHF | TGTGCCAGCAGTGGGGCGGGGTTCAGGAAGAATCAGCCCCAGCATTTT
TRBJ2-7 | - | TRBV18 | 11 | - | CASSRGDEQYF | TGTGCCAGCTCACGGGGAGACGAGCAGTACTTC
TRBJ1-5 | - | TRBV5-5 | 15 | - | CASSLVPGSNQPQHF | TGTGCCAGCAGCTTGGTTCCAGGTAGCAATCAGCCCCAGCATTTT